One and the same sample provided the 30 T cell receptor beta chains below, sequenced in a study of T cells after yellow fever vaccination. TCRdb passed the 5' RACE reads through MiXCR, listing each CDR3 protein once. The profile shows hundreds of thousands of distinct CDR3 sequences, roughly 5% of them singletons. The sample consisted of CD4+ T cells sorted from PBMCs, taken on the day of the yellow fever booster vaccination. Receptors were obtained from a man younger than 30 who received the YFV17D yellow fever vaccine.

The chain is built from TRBV30 and TRBJ2-1; a possible D gene is TRBD1 (7 bases). The CDR3 length is 12 residues. Trimming took off 5 bases at V and 7 bases at J, with 12 bases between the two ends. Per germline, CDR1 GTSNPN and CDR2 SVGIG (reference sequence). CDR3 nucleotide sequence: TGTGCCTGGGTTCCAGGGGGGAATGAGCAGTTCTTC. Translating it yields CAWVPGGNEQFF.

This sequence joins TRBV27 and TRBJ1-6, with D perhaps matching TRBD1 (6 bases). The CDR3 is 13 residues long. CDR1 is MNHEY, CDR2 SMNVEV, per germline (reference sequence). Deletions cut 10 bases from V and 6 bases from J, with 13 bases between. The CDR3 region has the DNA TGTGCCACCGCAGGACAGTCTAATTCACCCCTCCACTTT. It specifies CATAGQSNSPLHF.

This clonotype was counted many times. The chain carries TRBV3-1 and TRBJ1-1, with D unclear. This CDR3 has 12 residues. CDR1 is LGHDT, CDR2 YNNKEL, per germline (reference sequence). Trimming stripped 4 bases from V and 1 base from J, with 4 bases between. CDR3 sequence (DNA): TGTGCCAGCAGCCGTGAGAACACTGAAGCTTTCTTT. Encoded protein: CASSRENTEAFF.

Ten or more counts support this clonotype. The V gene is TRBV7-2, the J gene TRBJ1-2; 7 nucleotides match TRBD1. The germline CDR1 and CDR2 sequences are SGHTA and FQGNSA. The CDR3 is 12 residues long. J gave up 8 bases and V 1 base, and 1 base lay outside the gene matches. CDR3 loop: CASSLVQGGYTF. CDR3 sequence (DNA): TGTGCCAGCAGCTTAGTACAGGGGGGCTACACCTTC.

The V gene is TRBV7-2, the J gene TRBJ1-6; 7 positions agree with TRBD1. Germline V lookup: CDR1 SGHTA, CDR2 FQGNSA. V lost 5 bases to trimming and J lost 1 base; unmatched junction nucleotides: 11. The CDR3 contains 18 residues. CDR3 protein: CASSTSRQGRSYNSPLHF. In DNA, the CDR3 is TGTGCCAGCAGCACCTCTAGACAGGGTCGATCCTATAATTCACCCCTCCACTTT.

This sequence joins TRBV6-5 and TRBJ1-1; 7 positions match TRBD1. The CDR3 sequence is 15 residues long. Germline values: CDR1 MNHEY, CDR2 SVGAGI. Trimming removed 3 bases from V and 6 bases from J; junction bases left unmatched: 10. The CDR3 region is CASSYTTGFLSEAFF. The CDR3 nucleotides read TGTGCCAGCAGTTATACGACAGGGTTTCTTTCTGAAGCTTTCTTT.

This clonotype was counted at least ten times. This chain joins TRBV5-1 and TRBJ2-3; TRBD2 aligns across 14 bases. The CDR3 length is 16 residues. V trimming: 5 bases; J trimming: 1 base; junction bases outside the gene matches: 3. The germline V gene encodes CDR1 SGHRS and CDR2 YFSETQ. The CDR3 DNA is TGCGCCAGCAGTGGGGGACTAGCGGGGGGCACAGATACGCAGTATTTT. Amino acids: CASSGGLAGGTDTQYF.

This clonotype was observed a few times. The chain has TRBV3-1 and TRBJ1-2, with unresolved D. V gave up 0 bases and J gave up 2 bases, with 10 bases separating them. The CDR3 loop spans 15 amino acids. Germline V CDR1 and CDR2: LGHDT, YNNKEL (reference sequence). The CDR3 is CASSQDLRVNYGYTF. CDR3 nucleotides: TGTGCCAGCAGCCAAGATCTCCGGGTCAACTATGGCTACACCTTC.

This clonotype was observed a few times. V gene TRBV6-5 combines with J gene TRBJ1-5; 7 bases are shared with TRBD1. Trimming cost V 0 bases and J 5 bases; bases outside gene matches: 4. From germline, CDR1 is MNHEY and CDR2 SVGAGI. This CDR3 comprises 15 residues. The CDR3 spells CASSYSWDSHQPQHF. The CDR3 nucleotides are TGTGCCAGCAGTTACTCGTGGGACAGCCATCAGCCCCAGCATTTT.

There are a few counts of this clonotype. The rearrangement uses TRBV7-2 and TRBJ2-3, with 10 bases aligning to TRBD2. The CDR3 totals 17 residues. With 1 base clipped from V and 2 bases from J, the junction kept 6 bases outside the gene matches. Germline V gene lookup returns CDR1 SGHTA and CDR2 FQGNSA. The DNA of the CDR3 is TGTGCCAGCAGCTTAGGGGGTAGCGGGGGGTTCACAGATACGCAGTATTTT. Translating it yields CASSLGGSGGFTDTQYF.

The J gene is TRBJ1-5, the V gene TRBV14; TRBD1 agrees at 7 bases. The length of the CDR3 is 15 residues. The junction had 4 bases not matched to a gene; V was cut back by 2 bases and J by 3 bases. Per germline, CDR1 SGHDN and CDR2 FVKESK. CDR3 protein: CASSQSGTVNQPQHF. The DNA of the CDR3 is TGTGCCAGCAGCCAAAGCGGGACAGTCAATCAGCCCCAGCATTTT. Full variable domain (remainder filled in from reference TRBV14 and TRBJ1-5): EAGVTQFPSHSVIEKGQTVTLRCDPISGHDNLYWYRRVMGKEIKFLLHFVKESKQDESGMPNNRFLAERTGGTYSTLKVQPAELEDSGVYFCASSQSGTVNQPQHFGDGTRLSIL.

In this sample, this clonotype turned up a few times. The V call is TRBV25-1, the J call TRBJ2-5; the D gene is possibly TRBD2 (7 bases). Germline loops: CDR1 MGHDK, CDR2 SYGVNS. The CDR3 has 14 residues. Trimming took off 5 bases at V and 5 bases at J, with 15 bases between the two ends. CDR3 sequence reads: CASSKGGQGETQYF. DNA for the CDR3: TGTGCCAGCAGTAAGGGAGGGCAGGGGGAGACCCAGTACTTC. Drawing the rest from reference TRBV25-1 and TRBJ2-5, the complete variable domain is EADIYQTPRYLVIGTGKKITLECSQTMGHDKMYWYQQDPGMELHLIHYSYGVNSTEKGDLSSESTVSRIRTEHFPLTLESARPSHTSQYLCASSKGGQGETQYFGPGTRLLVL.

This clonotype has a count of ten or more. The rearrangement uses TRBV5-1 and TRBJ2-1; D may be TRBD2 (7 bases). CDR1 is SGHRS and CDR2 is YFSETQ in the germline V gene. The germline V and J ends were trimmed by 6 bases and 3 bases, with 13 bases remaining between them. CDR3 length: 14 amino acids. CDR3 region: CASNGGGRYNEQFF. The CDR3 bases are TGCGCCAGCAATGGGGGGGGCCGCTACAATGAGCAGTTCTTC.

This clonotype showed up many times. DNA for the CDR3: TGTGCCTGGAGCCCCCGGGAGGTCGTGCAGTACTTC. This codes for CAWSPREVVQYF. The chain has TRBV30 and TRBJ2-7; the match to TRBD2 covers 7 bases. Germline V gene data show CDR1 as GTSNPN and CDR2 as SVGIG (reference sequence). V was pared by 3 bases and J by 9 bases, with 8 bases of the junction left unmatched. CDR3 size: 12 residues.

The sample holds a few counts of this clonotype. This chain joins TRBV5-1 and TRBJ1-1; D is unresolved. The V end was cut by 4 bases, the J end by 1 base, with 8 bases between. Germline V gene data show CDR1 as SGHRS and CDR2 as YFSETQ. The CDR3 spans 13 residues. In DNA form, the CDR3 reads TGCGCCAGCAGCCCCTCAGCGAACACTGAAGCTTTCTTT. Translated, it gives CASSPSANTEAFF.

This clonotype was detected a few times. The gene calls are TRBV5-1 and TRBJ2-5; no firm D call. Germline V gene sequence: CDR1 SGHRS, CDR2 YFSETQ. The germline V and J ends were trimmed by 2 bases and 4 bases, with 15 bases remaining between them. The CDR3 totals 15 residues. The CDR3 sequence: CASSFSLSDRETQYF. In nucleotides, the CDR3 is TGCGCCAGCAGCTTCTCCCTCAGCGATCGAGAGACCCAGTACTTC.

This chain links TRBV18 with TRBJ2-7; maybe TRBD1 (6 bases). The CDR3 totals 19 residues. The germline gives CDR1 KGHSH, CDR2 LQKENI. V lost 1 base and J lost 9, with 31 bases in between. CDR3 DNA: TGTGCCAGCTCACCACTTTCCCCGCTGAGAAGGACAGAAATAGATGGGCAGTACTTC. Its protein is CASSPLSPLRRTEIDGQYF.

This clonotype showed up many times. The chain carries TRBV6-5 and TRBJ1-5, with 8 bases aligning to TRBD1. The CDR3 is 12 amino acids. Trimming at V came to 8 bases and at J to 4 bases, leaving 1 base not matched to a gene. Germline values: CDR1 MNHEY, CDR2 SVGAGI. Here the CDR3 DNA reads TGTGCCAGCGGACAGGGTAATCAGCCCCAGCATTTT. Amino acid sequence: CASGQGNQPQHF.

The sample holds many counts of this clonotype. The V call is TRBV3-1, the J call TRBJ1-1; D uncertain. V lost 2 bases and J lost 1, with 5 bases in between. The CDR3 length is 13 residues. Germline CDR1 LGHDT, CDR2 YNNKEL (reference sequence). In DNA, the CDR3 is TGTGCCAGCAGCCAATCCAGGAACACTGAAGCTTTCTTT. This gives the protein CASSQSRNTEAFF. Full variable domain (remainder filled in from reference TRBV3-1 and TRBJ1-1): DTAVSQTPKYLVTQMGNDKSIKCEQNLGHDTMYWYKQDSKKFLKIMFSYNNKELIINETVPNRFSPKSPDKAHLNLHINSLELGDSAVYFCASSQSRNTEAFFGQGTRLTVV.

This clonotype appeared a few times. J is TRBJ2-3 and V is TRBV5-1; D is ambiguous. There are 15 residues in the CDR3. Trimming took 0 bases from V and 1 from J, leaving 9 bases between them. Germline V gives CDR1 SGHRS, CDR2 YFSETQ. CDR3 nucleotide sequence: TGCGCCAGCAGCTTGGCCGTCCCGGGCACAGATACGCAGTATTTT. This gives the protein CASSLAVPGTDTQYF.

The rearrangement links TRBV20-1 to TRBJ2-2; 7 bases fit TRBD1. CDR1 and CDR2 from the germline V gene are DFQATT and SNEGSKA (reference sequence). With 0 bases clipped from V and 4 bases from J, the junction kept 8 bases outside the gene matches. This CDR3 region has 16 residues. CDR3: CSARDRRQGSTGELFF. The CDR3 region has the DNA TGCAGTGCTAGAGATAGGAGACAGGGAAGCACCGGGGAGCTGTTTTTT.

V is TRBV11-2 and J is TRBJ1-1; 8 nucleotides match TRBD1. CDR3 length equals 16 residues. After removal of 2 bases from V and 5 bases from J, the junction contained 10 bases not matched to a gene. CDR1 and CDR2 from the germline V gene are SGHAT and FQNNGV. CDR3 nucleotide sequence: TGTGCCAGCAGCTTAAAGAGAGGGACAGGAGTGACTGAAGCTTTCTTT. This gives the protein CASSLKRGTGVTEAFF.

This clonotype was seen at least ten times. The chain joins TRBV4-3 to TRBJ2-3; 9 bases are a match to TRBD2. The CDR3 is 18 residues long. Germline V gives CDR1 LGHNA, CDR2 YSLEER. J was trimmed by 1 base and V by 5 bases; bases with no gene match: 13. The DNA of the CDR3 is TGCGCCAGCAGCTCGTCCGGGACTAGCATGTCCCGCACAGATACGCAGTATTTT. Translating gives CASSSSGTSMSRTDTQYF.

This clonotype has more than one count but fewer than ten. This rearrangement joins TRBV9 to TRBJ1-6; no clear D. The CDR3 consists of 17 residues. Trimming took off 3 bases at V and 0 bases at J, with 13 bases between the two ends. CDR1 and CDR2 from the germline V gene are SGDLS and YYNGEE. The CDR3 reads CASSGRTGSSYNSPLHF. The DNA for the CDR3 is TGTGCCAGCAGCGGTAGGACCGGGAGCTCCTATAATTCACCCCTCCACTTT.

This clonotype was found many times. V and J are TRBV7-3 and TRBJ1-1; perhaps TRBD1 as D (5 bases). This CDR3 spans 13 amino acids. Trimming removed 5 bases at V and 2 bases at J, with 9 bases between. Per germline, CDR1 SGHTA and CDR2 FQGTGA. CDR3 nucleotides: TGTGCCAGCAGCCGGGGGGTCAACACTGAAGCTTTCTTT. This gives the protein CASSRGVNTEAFF.

This clonotype was picked up many times. The chain combines TRBV20-1 with TRBJ1-1; 10 bases line up with TRBD1. From germline, CDR1 is DFQATT and CDR2 SNEGSKA (reference sequence). The CDR3 has 15 residues. Losses at the gene ends were 3 bases for V and 4 bases for J; bases not matched to a gene: 8. The CDR3 sequence: CSASRGQGRGTEAFF. CDR3 DNA: TGCAGTGCTAGTAGGGGACAGGGGCGAGGCACTGAAGCTTTCTTT.

The V gene is TRBV7-2, the J gene TRBJ1-3; D remains unclear. The CDR3 length is 13 residues. Germline CDR1 SGHTA, CDR2 FQGNSA. V shed 5 bases and J shed 3 bases, with 8 bases lying between them. Here the CDR3 reads CASSNTVGNTIYF. The CDR3 bases are TGTGCCAGCAGCAATACAGTTGGAAACACCATATATTTT.

V and J are TRBV19 and TRBJ1-1; D gene ambiguous. This CDR3 has 13 amino acids. Germline CDR1 reads LNHDA; CDR2 reads SQIVND (reference sequence). V was clipped by 10 bases and J by 1 base, with 13 bases between them. CDR3 nucleotide sequence: TGTGCCACCCGACCATCAGGGAACACTGAAGCTTTCTTT. Protein product: CATRPSGNTEAFF. Full variable domain (remainder filled in from reference TRBV19 and TRBJ1-1): DGGITQSPKYLFRKEGQNVTLSCEQNLNHDAMYWYRQDPGQGLRLIYYSQIVNDFQKGDIAEGYSVSREKKESFPLTVTSAQKNPTAFYLCATRPSGNTEAFFGQGTRLTVV.

V is TRBV27 and J is TRBJ2-3, with D unclear. This CDR3 contains 13 residues. Looked up from germline, CDR1 is MNHEY and CDR2 is SMNVEV (reference sequence). V was cut by 6 bases and J by 10 bases, with 17 bases left in between. DNA of the CDR3: TGTGCCAGCAGCTTCTATCTCACGGGTGCGCAGTATTTT. It specifies CASSFYLTGAQYF.

The rearrangement uses TRBV2 and TRBJ2-1; 10 positions match TRBD1. The germline V gene encodes CDR1 SNHLY and CDR2 FYNNEI. J lost 4 bases, V lost 8 bases, and 5 bases had no gene match. This CDR3 comprises 14 residues. In DNA, the CDR3 is TGTGCCAGCTTCCGGGACAGGGGATACAATGAGCAGTTCTTC. Protein: CASFRDRGYNEQFF. The full variable domain, its missing parts supplied by reference TRBV2 and TRBJ2-1, is EPEVTQTPSHQVTQMGQEVILRCVPISNHLYFYWYRQILGQKVEFLVSFYNNEISEKSEIFDDQFSVERPDGSNFTLKIRSTKLEDSAMYFCASFRDRGYNEQFFGPGTRLTVL.